This TCR beta chain was found in a study of shared clonotypes between healthy human individuals. It was CD45RO-negative cells, positively selected for CCR7, that made up naive CD8 cells, with terminally differentiated effector memory CD45RA+ cells excluded. Trimming removed 0 bases from V and 0 bases from J, with 12 bases in between. The CDR3 is made up of 17 amino acids. Germline CDR1 and CDR2: SGHDN and FVKESK. Study conclusions and caveats: Although depth was large, rarefaction showed that sequencing of the sorted subsets was incomplete.

The protocol was immunoSEQ multiplex PCR, while the TCRdb copy is restricted to in-frame clones and leaves out a portion. The table has about 1,800,000 clones, roughly 95% seen once. Of note for this clone: Antigen unknown.

The receptor comes from a man younger than 35 in good health. The specimen was naive CD8+ T cells sorted from blood. The chain carries TRBV14 and TRBJ2-1; D remains unclear. The CDR3, as DNA: TGTGCCAGCAGCCAAGAATTTTGGGTGAGCTCCTACAATGAGCAGTTCTTC. Translated, it gives CASSQEFWVSSYNEQFF.